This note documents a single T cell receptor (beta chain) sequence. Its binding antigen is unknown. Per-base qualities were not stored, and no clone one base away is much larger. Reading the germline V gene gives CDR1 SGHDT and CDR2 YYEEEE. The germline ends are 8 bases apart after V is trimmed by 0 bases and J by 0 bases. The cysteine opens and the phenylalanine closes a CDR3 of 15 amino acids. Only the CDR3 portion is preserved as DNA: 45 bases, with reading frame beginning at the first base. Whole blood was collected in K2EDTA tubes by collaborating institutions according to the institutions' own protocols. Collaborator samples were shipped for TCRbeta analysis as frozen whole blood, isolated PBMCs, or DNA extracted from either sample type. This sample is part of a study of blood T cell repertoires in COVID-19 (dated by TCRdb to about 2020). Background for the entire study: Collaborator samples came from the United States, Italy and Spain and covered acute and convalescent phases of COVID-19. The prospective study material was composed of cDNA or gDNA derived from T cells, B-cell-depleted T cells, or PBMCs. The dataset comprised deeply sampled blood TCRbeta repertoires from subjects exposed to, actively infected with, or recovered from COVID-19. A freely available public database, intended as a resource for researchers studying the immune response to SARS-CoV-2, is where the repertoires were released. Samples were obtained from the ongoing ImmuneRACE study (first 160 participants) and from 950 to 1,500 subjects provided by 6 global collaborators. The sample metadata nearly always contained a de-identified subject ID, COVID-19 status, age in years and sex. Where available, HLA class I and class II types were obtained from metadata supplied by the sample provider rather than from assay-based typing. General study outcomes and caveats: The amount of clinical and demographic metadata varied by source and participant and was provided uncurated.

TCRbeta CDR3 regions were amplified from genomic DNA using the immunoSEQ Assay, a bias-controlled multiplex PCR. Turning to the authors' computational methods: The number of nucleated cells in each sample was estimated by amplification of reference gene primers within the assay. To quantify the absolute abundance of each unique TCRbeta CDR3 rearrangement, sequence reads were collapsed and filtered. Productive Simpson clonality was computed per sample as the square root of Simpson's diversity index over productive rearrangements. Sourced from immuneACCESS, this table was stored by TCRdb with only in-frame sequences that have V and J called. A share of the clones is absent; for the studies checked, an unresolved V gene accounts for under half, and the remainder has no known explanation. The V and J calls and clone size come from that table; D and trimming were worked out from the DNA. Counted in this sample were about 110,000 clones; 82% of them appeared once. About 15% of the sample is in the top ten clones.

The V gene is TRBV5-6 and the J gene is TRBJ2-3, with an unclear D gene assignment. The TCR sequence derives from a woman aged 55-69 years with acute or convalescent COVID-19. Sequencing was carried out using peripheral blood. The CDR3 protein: CASSLDVVSTDTQYF. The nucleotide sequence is TGTGCCAGCAGCTTGGATGTAGTAAGCACAGATACGCAGTATTTT.